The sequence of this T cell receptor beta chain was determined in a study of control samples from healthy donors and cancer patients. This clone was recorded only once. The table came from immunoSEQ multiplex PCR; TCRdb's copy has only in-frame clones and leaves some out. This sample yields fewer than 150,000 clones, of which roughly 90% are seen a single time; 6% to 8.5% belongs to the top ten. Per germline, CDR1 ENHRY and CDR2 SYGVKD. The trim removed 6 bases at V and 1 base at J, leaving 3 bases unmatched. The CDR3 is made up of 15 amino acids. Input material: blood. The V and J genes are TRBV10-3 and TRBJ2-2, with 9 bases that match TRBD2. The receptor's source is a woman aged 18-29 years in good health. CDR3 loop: CAISILAGNTGELFF. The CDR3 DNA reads TGTGCCATCAGCATACTAGCGGGGAACACCGGGGAGCTGTTTTTT.